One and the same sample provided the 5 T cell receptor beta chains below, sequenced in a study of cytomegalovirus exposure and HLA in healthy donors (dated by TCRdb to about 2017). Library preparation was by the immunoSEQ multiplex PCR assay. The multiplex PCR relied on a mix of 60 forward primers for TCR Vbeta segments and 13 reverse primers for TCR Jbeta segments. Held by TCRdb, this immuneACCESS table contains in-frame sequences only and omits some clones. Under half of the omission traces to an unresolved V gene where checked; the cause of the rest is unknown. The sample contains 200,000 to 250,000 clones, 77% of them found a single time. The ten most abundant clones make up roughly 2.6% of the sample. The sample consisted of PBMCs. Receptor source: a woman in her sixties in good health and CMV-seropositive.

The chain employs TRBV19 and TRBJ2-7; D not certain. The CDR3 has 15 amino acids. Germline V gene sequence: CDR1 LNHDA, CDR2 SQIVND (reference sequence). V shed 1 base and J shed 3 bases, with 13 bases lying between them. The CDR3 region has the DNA TGTGCCAGTAGTATAGGCGACACAAGATACTACGAGCAGTACTTC. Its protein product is CASSIGDTRYYEQYF.

As DNA, the CDR3 is TGCGCCAGCAGCTCCACAGGAGACCAAGAGACCCAGTACTTC. Its translation is CASSSTGDQETQYF. The chain uses TRBV5-1 and TRBJ2-5, with TRBD1 as a possible D gene (5 bases). The CDR3 covers 14 residues. The V end was cut by 3 bases, the J end by 0 bases, with 9 bases between. Germline V gives CDR1 SGHRS, CDR2 YFSETQ.

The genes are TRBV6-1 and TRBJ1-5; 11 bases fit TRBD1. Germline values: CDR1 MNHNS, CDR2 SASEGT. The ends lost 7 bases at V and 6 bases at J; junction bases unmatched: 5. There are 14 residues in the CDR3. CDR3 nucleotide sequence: TGTGCCAGCACCACAGGGACAGGGGGTCAGCCCCAGCATTTT. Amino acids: CASTTGTGGQPQHF.

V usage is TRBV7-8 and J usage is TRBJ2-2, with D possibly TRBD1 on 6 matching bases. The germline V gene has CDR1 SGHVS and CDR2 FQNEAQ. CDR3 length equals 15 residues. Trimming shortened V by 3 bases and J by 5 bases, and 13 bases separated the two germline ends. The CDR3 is CASSLWQGQTGELFF. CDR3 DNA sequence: TGTGCCAGCAGCTTGTGGCAGGGGCAAACCGGGGAGCTGTTTTTT.

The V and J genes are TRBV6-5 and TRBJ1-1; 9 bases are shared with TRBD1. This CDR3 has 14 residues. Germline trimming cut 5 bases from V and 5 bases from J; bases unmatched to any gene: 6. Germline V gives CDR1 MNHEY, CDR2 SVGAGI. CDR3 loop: CASSNHRGRTEAFF. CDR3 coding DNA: TGTGCCAGCAGTAATCACAGGGGGCGAACTGAAGCTTTCTTT.